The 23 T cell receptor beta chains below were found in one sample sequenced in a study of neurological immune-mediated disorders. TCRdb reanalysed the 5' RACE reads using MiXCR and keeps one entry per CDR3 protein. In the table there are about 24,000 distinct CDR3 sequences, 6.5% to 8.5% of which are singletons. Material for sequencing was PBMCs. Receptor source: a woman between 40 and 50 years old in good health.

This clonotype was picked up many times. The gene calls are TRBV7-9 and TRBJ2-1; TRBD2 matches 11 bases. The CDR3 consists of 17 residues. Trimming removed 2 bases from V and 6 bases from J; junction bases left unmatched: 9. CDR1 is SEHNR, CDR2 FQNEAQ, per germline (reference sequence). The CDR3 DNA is TGTGCCAGCAGCTTACGTGGTAGCGGGAGGGCCATCAATGAGCAGTTCTTC. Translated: CASSLRGSGRAINEQFF.

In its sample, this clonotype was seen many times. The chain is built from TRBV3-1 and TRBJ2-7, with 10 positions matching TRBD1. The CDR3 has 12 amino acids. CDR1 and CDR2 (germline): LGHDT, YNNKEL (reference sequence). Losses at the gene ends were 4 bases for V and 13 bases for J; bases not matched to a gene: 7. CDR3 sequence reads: CASSPWTGGTYF. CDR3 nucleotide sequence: TGTGCCAGCAGCCCCTGGACAGGGGGGACCTACTTC.

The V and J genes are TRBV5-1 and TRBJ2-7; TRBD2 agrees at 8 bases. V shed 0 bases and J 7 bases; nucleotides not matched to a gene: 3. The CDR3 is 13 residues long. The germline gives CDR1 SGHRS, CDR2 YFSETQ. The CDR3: CASSLDGTREQYF. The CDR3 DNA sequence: TGCGCCAGCAGCTTGGACGGGACTAGAGAGCAGTACTTC.

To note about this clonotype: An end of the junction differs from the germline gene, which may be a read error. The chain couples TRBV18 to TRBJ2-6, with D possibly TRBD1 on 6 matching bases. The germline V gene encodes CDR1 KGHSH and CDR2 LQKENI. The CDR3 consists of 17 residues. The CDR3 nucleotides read TGTGCCAGCTCACCACAGGGGGAGAGCTCTGGGGCCAACGTCCTGAATTTC. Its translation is CASSPQGESSGANVLNF. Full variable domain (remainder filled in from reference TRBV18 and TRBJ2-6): NAGVMQNPRHLVRRRGQEARLRCSPMKGHSHVYWYRQLPEEGLKFMVYLQKENIIDESGMPKERFSAEFPKEGPSILRIQQVVRGDSAAYFCASSPQGESSGANVLNFGAGSRLTVL.

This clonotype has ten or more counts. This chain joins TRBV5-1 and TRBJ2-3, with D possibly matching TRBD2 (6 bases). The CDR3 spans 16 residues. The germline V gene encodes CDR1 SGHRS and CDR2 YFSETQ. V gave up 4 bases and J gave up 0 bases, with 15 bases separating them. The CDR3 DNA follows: TGCGCCAGCAGCACCCGACTAGGCCCTAGCACAGATACGCAGTATTTT. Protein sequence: CASSTRLGPSTDTQYF.

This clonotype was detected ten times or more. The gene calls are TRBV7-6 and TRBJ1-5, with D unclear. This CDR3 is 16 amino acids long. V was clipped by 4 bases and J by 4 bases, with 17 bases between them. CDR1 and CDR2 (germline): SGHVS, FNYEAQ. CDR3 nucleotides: TGTGCCAGCAGCTCTTCCCAAGTAAAGATAAATCAGCCCCAGCATTTT. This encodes CASSSSQVKINQPQHF.

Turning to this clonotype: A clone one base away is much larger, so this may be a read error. CDR3: CASSQILNTEAFF. In DNA form, the CDR3 reads TGTGCCAGCAGCCAAATCCTGAACACTGAAGCTTTCTTT. The chain joins TRBV11-2 to TRBJ1-1, with D uncertain. The V end lost 5 bases, the J end lost 0 bases, and 7 bases lay between the germline ends. CDR1 is SGHAT, CDR2 FQNNGV, per germline. CDR3 size: 13 residues.

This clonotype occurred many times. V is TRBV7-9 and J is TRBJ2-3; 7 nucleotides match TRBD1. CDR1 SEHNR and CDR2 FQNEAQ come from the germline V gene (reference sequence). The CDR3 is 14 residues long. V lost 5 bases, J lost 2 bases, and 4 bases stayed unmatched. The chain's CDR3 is CASSRTGTTDTQYF. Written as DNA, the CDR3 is TGTGCCAGCAGCCGGACAGGAACCACAGATACGCAGTATTTT.

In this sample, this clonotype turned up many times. CDR3 amino acids: CASSLTGKTDTQYF. Here the CDR3 DNA reads TGTGCCAGCAGTTTAACGGGAAAAACAGATACGCAGTATTTT. The chain carries TRBV12-3 or TRBV12-4 and TRBJ2-3; TRBD2 might be the D (5 bases). The CDR3 totals 14 residues. The V end lost 2 bases, the J end lost 3 bases, and 9 bases lay between the germline ends.

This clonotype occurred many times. Here the CDR3 DNA reads TGCAGTGCTAGAGACACCGGGACTTCGACCTACGAGCAGTACTTC. Its protein is CSARDTGTSTYEQYF. This sequence joins TRBV20-1 and TRBJ2-7, with a possible D match to TRBD2 (6 bases). Germline V lookup: CDR1 DFQATT, CDR2 SNEGSKA (reference sequence). The ends were cut back, 0 bases at V and 2 bases at J, with 14 bases in the middle. The CDR3 totals 15 residues.

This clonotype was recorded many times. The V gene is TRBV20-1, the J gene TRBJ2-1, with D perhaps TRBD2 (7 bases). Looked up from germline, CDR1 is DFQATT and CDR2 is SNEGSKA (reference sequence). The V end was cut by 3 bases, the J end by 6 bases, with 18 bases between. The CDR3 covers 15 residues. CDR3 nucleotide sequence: TGCAGTGCTAGTCCGCGCGGGGGCGGCTCCAATGAGCAGTTCTTC. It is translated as CSASPRGGGSNEQFF.

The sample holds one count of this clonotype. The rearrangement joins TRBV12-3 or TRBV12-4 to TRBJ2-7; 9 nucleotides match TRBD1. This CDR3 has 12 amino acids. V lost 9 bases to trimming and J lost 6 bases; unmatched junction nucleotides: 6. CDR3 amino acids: CASALTGGEQYF. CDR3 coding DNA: TGTGCCAGTGCCCTGACAGGGGGCGAGCAGTACTTC.

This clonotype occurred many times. CDR3 sequence: CASRLDLAGVEQYF. In DNA form, the CDR3 reads TGTGCCAGCAGGCTGGACTTAGCGGGAGTCGAGCAGTACTTC. The chain is built from TRBV5-5 and TRBJ2-7; the match to TRBD2 covers 9 bases. The germline gives CDR1 SGHKS, CDR2 YYEKEE (reference sequence). V dropped 5 bases and J dropped 6; count of bases not matched to a gene: 9. The CDR3 runs 14 residues.

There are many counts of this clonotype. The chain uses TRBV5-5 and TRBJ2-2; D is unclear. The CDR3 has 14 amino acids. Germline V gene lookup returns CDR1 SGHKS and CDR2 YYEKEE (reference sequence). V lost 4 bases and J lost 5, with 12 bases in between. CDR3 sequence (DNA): TGTGCCAGCAGCACGGGTTGGGGAACCGGGGAGCTGTTTTTT. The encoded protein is CASSTGWGTGELFF.

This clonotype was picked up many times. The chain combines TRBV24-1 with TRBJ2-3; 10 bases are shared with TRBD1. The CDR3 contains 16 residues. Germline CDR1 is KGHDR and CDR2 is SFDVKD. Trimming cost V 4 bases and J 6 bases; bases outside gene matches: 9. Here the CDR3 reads CATSDPRDRGRDTQYF. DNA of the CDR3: TGTGCCACCAGTGACCCCCGGGACAGGGGTCGCGATACGCAGTATTTT.

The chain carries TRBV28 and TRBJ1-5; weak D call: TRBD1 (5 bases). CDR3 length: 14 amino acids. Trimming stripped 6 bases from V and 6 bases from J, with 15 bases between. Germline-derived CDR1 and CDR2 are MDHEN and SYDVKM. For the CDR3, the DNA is TGTGCCAGCAGACTTCCGGGGGAGGGTCAGCCCCAGCATTTT. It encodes CASRLPGEGQPQHF.

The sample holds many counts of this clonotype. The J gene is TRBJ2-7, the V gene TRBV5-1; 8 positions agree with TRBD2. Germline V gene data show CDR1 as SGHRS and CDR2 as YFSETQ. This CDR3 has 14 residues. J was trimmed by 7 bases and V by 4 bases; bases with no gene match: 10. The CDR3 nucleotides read TGCGCCAGCAGCAAGCGGGAGCCTCCGTGGGAGCAGTACTTC. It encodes CASSKREPPWEQYF.

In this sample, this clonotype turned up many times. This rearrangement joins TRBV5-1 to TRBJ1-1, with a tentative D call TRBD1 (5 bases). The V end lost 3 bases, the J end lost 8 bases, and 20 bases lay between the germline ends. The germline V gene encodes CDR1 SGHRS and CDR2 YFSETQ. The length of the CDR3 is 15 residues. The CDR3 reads CASSWGVLGNTEAFF. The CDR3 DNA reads TGCGCCAGCAGCTGGGGGGTCTTGGGAAATACAGAAGCTTTCTTT. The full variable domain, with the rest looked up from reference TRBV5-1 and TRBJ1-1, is KAGVTQTPRYLIKTRGQQVTLSCSPISGHRSVSWYQQTPGQGLQFLFEYFSETQRNKGNFPGRFSGRQFSNSRSEMNVSTLELGDSALYLCASSWGVLGNTEAFFGQGTRLTVV.

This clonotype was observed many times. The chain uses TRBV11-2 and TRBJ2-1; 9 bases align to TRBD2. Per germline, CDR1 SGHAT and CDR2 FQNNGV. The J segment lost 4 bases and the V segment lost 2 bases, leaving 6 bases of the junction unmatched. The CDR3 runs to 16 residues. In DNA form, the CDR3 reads TGTGCCAGCAGCTTACCCGGGACTAGCAGTTACAATGAGCAGTTCTTC. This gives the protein CASSLPGTSSYNEQFF.

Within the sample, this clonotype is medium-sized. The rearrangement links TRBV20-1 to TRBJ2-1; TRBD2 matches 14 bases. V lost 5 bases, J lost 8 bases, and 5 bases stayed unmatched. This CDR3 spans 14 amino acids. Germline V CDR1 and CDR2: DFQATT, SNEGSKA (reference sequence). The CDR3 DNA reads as TGCAGTGCTCGGGGACTAGCGGGAGTCCATGAGCAGTTCTTC. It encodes CSARGLAGVHEQFF.

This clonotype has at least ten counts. The CDR3, as DNA: TGTGCCAGCAGCTTACCAGGCGGGAGTGGCGGGGAGCTGTTTTTT. Protein: CASSLPGGSGGELFF. The chain recombines TRBV7-3 with TRBJ2-2; 7 nucleotides match TRBD2. Per germline, CDR1 SGHTA and CDR2 FQGTGA. The V and J ends lost 2 bases and 7 bases, in that order; junction bases with no gene match: 7. CDR3 length: 15 residues.

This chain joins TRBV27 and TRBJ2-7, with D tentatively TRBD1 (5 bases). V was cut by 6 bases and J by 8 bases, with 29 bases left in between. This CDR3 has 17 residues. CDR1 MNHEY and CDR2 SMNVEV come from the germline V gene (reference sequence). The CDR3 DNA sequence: TGTGCCAGCAGGGCAGCTGCAGGAAAGACAGCGTTTTTACAGCAGTACTTC. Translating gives CASRAAAGKTAFLQQYF.

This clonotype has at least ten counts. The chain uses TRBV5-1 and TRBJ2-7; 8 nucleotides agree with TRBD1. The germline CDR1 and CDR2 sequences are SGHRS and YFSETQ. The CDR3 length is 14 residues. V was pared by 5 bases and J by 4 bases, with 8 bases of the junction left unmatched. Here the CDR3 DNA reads TGCGCCAGCAGGACCTGGACAGGGTCGTACGAGCAGTACTTC. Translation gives CASRTWTGSYEQYF. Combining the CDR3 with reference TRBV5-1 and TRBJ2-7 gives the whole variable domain KAGVTQTPRYLIKTRGQQVTLSCSPISGHRSVSWYQQTPGQGLQFLFEYFSETQRNKGNFPGRFSGRQFSNSRSEMNVSTLELGDSALYLCASRTWTGSYEQYFGPGTRLTVT.